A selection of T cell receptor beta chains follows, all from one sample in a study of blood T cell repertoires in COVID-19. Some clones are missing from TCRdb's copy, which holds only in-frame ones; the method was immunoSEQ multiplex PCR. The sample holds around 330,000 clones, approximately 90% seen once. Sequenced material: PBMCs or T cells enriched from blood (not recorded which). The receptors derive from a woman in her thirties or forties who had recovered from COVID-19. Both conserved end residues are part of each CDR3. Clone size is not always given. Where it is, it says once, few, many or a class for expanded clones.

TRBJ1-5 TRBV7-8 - CASSLRDSNSNQPQHF
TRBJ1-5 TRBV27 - CASSNPGGDQPQHF
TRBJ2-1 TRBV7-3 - CASSSSGREYNEQFF
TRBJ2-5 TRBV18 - CASSLSGRETQYF
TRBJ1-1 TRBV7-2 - CASSLTDMNTEAFF
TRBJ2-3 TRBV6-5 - CASSPLGRANTQYF
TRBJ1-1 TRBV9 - CASSGGLNTEAFF
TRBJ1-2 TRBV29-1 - CSVHGQGMNYGYTF
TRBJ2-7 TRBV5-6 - CASNIMTGDTTYEQYF
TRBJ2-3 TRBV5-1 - CASSLELAGEQDTQYF
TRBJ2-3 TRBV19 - CASSMTGAGDTQYF
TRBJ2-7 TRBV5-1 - CASSRPYDQGVRSRGYEQYF
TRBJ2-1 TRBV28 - CASSPLGGSRGQASYNEQFF
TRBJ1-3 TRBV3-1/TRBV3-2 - CASSPLPLKPGGTIYF
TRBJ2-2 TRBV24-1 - CATSQTSGRADTGELFF
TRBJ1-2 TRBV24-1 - CATSEGGRDRGLDGYTF
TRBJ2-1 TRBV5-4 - CASSRQRGGESSYNEQFF
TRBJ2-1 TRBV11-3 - CASSLLSGTSGFNEQFF
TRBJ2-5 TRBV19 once CASSTQETQYF
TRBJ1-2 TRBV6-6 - CASRPGGQGLYGYTF
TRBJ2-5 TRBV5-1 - CASSLEGGPGETQYF
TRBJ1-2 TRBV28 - CASFSTGGFSGYTF
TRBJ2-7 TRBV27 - CASSWGTGASYEQYF
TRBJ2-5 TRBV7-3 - CASSQTSRGEETQYF
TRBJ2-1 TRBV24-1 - CATSDPPGTSGTSSYNEQFF
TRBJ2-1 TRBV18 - CASSSGSSYNEQFF
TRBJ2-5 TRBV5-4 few CASSLGLAGRGAQETQYF
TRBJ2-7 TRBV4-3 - CASSQNPQGEQYF
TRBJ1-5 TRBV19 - CASTPKTGNQPQHF